This TCR beta chain stems from a study of cytomegalovirus exposure and HLA in healthy donors. Study overall: Earlier, fewer than 140 million unique TCR beta sequences were recovered from approximately 180 million T cells by an analysis. Study outcomes and limitations: Productive rates of about 90% or about 30% were seen for most TCR beta V segments in an earlier analysis. A highly shared variant cluster was judged a likely technical artifact.

Amplification used 60 Vbeta primers and 13 Jbeta primers. Some clones are missing from TCRdb's copy, which holds only in-frame ones; the method was immunoSEQ multiplex PCR. Of approximately 100,000 clones in the sample, 70% were seen once. With respect to this clone: Its target is unknown.

This CDR3 comprises 15 residues. Germline V CDR1 and CDR2: WSHSY, SAAADI. V lost 2 bases to trimming and J lost 3 bases, with 11 bases between them. Sequencing input: PBMCs. The clonotype comes from a man aged 35-49 years in good health and CMV-seropositive. The chain carries TRBV10-2 and TRBJ1-5; D is unresolved. The DNA for the CDR3 is TGCGCCAGCAGTGAGCTAGACGGAGTCAATCAGCCCCAGCATTTT. It yields the protein CASSELDGVNQPQHF.